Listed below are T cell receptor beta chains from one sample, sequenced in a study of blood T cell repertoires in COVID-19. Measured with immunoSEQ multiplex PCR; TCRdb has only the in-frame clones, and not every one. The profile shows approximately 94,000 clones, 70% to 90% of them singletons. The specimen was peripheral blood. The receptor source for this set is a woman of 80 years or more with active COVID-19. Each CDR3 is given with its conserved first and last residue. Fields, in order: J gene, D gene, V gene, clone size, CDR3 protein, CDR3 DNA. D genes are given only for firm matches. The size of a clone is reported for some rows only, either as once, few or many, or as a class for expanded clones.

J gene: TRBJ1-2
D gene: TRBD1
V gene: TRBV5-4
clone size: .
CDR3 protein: CASSTPGQEANYGYTF
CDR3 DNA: TGTGCCAGCAGCACCCCCGGACAGGAAGCTAACTATGGCTACACCTTC

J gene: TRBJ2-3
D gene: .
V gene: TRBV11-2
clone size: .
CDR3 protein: CASSPGSDTQYF
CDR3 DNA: TGTGCCAGCAGTCCAGGGTCAGATACGCAGTATTTT

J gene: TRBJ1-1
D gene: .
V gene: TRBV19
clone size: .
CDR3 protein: CASRMGQGNTEAFF
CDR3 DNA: TGTGCCAGCCGAATGGGGCAGGGGAACACTGAAGCTTTCTTT

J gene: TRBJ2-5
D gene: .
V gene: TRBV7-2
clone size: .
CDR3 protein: CASSLASSSSWETQYF
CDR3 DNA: TGTGCCAGCAGCTTAGCGAGTAGTAGTAGCTGGGAGACCCAGTACTTC

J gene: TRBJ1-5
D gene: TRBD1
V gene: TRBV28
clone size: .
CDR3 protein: CASRTGNNQPQHF
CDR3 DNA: TGTGCCAGTAGGACAGGAAACAATCAGCCCCAGCATTTT

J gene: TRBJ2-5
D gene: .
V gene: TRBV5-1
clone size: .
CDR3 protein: CASSSRPEEGQYF
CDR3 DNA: TGCGCCAGCAGCTCGCGTCCCGAGGAAGGCCAGTACTTC

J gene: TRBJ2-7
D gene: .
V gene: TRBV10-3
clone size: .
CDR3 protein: CAISGDKYEQYF
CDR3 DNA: TGTGCCATCAGCGGTGACAAGTACGAGCAGTACTTC

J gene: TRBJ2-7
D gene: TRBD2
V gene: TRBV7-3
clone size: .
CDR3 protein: CASSLHRAGGPDEQYF
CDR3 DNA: TGTGCCAGCAGCTTACATCGCGCGGGAGGGCCAGACGAGCAGTACTTC

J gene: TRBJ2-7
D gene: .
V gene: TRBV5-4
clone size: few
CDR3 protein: CASSPGGGTRSSYEQYF
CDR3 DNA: TGTGCCAGCAGCCCCGGGGGTGGGACCCGAAGTTCCTACGAGCAGTACTTC

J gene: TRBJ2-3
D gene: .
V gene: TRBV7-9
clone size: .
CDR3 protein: CASSWSTDTQYF
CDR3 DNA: TGTGCCAGCAGCTGGAGTACAGATACGCAGTATTTT

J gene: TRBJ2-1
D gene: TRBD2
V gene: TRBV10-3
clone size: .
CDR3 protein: CAISGRTSGDSYNEQFF
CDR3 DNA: TGTGCCATCAGTGGCCGGACTAGCGGGGACTCCTACAATGAGCAGTTCTTC

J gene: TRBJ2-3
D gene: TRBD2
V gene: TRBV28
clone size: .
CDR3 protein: CASSLSRGGGDTQYF
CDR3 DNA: TGTGCCAGCAGTTTATCGCGCGGGGGGGGAGATACGCAGTATTTT

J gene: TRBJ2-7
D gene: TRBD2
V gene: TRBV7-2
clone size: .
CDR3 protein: CASSLYSGASGMSGEQYF
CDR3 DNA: TGTGCCAGCAGCTTATACTCTGGGGCTAGCGGGATGTCGGGCGAGCAGTACTTC

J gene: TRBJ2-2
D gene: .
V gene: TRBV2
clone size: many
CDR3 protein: CASSEDSKTGELFF
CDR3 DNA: TGTGCCAGCAGTGAGGATAGCAAGACCGGGGAGCTGTTTTTT

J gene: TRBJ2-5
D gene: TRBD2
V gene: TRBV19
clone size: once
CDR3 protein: CASSPRTSWETQYF
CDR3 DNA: TGTGCCAGTAGTCCCCGGACTAGCTGGGAGACCCAGTACTTC

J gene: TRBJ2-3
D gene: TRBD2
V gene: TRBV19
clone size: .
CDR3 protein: CASSRLAGGQGTTDTQYF
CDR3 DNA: TGTGCCAGTAGCAGACTAGCGGGAGGGCAGGGAACCACAGATACGCAGTATTTT

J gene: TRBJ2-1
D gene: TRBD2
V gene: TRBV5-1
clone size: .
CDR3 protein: CASSRGLAGGFVNEQFF
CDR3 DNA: TGCGCCAGCAGCCGTGGACTAGCGGGAGGGTTTGTTAATGAGCAGTTCTTC

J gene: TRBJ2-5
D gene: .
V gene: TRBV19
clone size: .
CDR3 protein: CASRQKGLETQYF
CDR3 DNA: TGTGCCAGTAGACAAAAGGGGCTGGAGACCCAGTACTTC

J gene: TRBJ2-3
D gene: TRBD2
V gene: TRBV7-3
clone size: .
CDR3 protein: CASSRGGFTDTQYF
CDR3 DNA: TGTGCCAGCAGCCGGGGGGGATTCACAGATACGCAGTATTTT

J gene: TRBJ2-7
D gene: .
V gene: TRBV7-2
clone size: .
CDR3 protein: CASSLAGPGSYEQYF
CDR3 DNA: TGTGCCAGCAGCTTAGCTGGCCCTGGTTCCTACGAGCAGTACTTC

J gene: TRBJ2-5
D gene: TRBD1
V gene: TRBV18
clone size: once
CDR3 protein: CASSPGQGETQYF
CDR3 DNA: TGTGCCAGCTCGCCGGGACAGGGGGAGACCCAGTACTTC

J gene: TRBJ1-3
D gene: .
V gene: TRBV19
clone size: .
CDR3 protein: CASSRGAWSSGNTIYF
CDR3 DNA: TGTGCCAGTAGCCGTGGGGCCTGGAGCTCTGGAAACACCATATATTTT

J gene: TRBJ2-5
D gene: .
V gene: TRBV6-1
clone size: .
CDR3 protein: CASSEANGSQTQYF
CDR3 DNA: TGTGCCAGCAGTGAAGCTAACGGGAGTCAGACCCAGTACTTC

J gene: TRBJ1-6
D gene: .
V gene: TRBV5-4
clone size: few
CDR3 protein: CASSLGGKGPPLHF
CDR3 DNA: TGTGCCAGCAGCTTGGGGGGTAAGGGGCCACCCCTCCACTTT

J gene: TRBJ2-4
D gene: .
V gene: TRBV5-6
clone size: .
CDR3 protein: CASSHRPLEGIAKNIQYF
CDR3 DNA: TGTGCCAGCAGCCATAGACCTCTGGAGGGGATAGCCAAAAACATTCAGTACTTC

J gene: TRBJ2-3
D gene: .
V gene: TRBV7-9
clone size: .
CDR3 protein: CASSSPDTQYF
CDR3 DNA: TGTGCCAGCAGCTCCCCTGATACGCAGTATTTT

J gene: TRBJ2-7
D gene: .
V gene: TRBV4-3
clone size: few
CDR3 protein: CASSQAGTYEQYF
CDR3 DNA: TGCGCCAGCAGCCAAGCGGGGACCTACGAGCAGTACTTC

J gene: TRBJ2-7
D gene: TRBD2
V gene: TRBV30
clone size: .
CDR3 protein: CAWSSREVEQYF
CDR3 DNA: TGTGCCTGGAGCTCCCGGGAGGTCGAGCAGTACTTC

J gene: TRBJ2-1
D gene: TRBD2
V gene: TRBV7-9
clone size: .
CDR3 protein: CASSLGSGRANEQFF
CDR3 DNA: TGTGCCAGCAGCTTAGGTAGCGGGAGGGCCAATGAGCAGTTCTTC

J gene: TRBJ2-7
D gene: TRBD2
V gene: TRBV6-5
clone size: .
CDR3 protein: CASSYSSGAGGEQYF
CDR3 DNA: TGTGCCAGCAGTTACTCTTCCGGGGCGGGGGGCGAGCAGTACTTC

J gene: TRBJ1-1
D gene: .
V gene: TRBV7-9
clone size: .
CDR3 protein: CASRPDRNTEAFF
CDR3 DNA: TGTGCCAGCAGACCGGACAGGAACACTGAAGCTTTCTTT

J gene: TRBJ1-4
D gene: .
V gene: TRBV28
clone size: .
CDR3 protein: CASTPSQGSGEKLFF
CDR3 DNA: TGTGCCAGCACGCCTTCGCAAGGCTCGGGAGAAAAACTGTTTTTT

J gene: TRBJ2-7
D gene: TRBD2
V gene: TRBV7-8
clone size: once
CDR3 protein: CASSLLAGRTYEQYF
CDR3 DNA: TGTGCCAGCAGCTTACTAGCGGGAAGAACCTACGAGCAGTACTTC

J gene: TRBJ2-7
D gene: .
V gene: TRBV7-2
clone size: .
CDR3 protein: CASSLTASSYEQYF
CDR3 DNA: TGTGCCAGCAGCCTGACAGCCAGCTCCTACGAGCAGTACTTC

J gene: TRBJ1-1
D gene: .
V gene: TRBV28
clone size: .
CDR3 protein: CASSFIRDGTEAFF
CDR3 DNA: TGTGCCAGCAGTTTTATCAGGGATGGGACTGAAGCTTTCTTT

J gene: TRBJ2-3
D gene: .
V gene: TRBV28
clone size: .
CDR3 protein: CASKGEQGTHLNTDTQYF
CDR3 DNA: TGTGCCAGCAAGGGTGAGCAGGGAACCCACCTCAACACAGATACGCAGTATTTT

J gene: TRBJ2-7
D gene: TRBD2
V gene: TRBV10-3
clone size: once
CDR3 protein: CAISESTGLAGAVEQYF
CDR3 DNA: TGTGCCATCAGTGAGTCTACAGGGCTAGCGGGAGCCGTCGAGCAGTACTTC

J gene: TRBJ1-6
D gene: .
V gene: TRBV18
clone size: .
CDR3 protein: CASSISSYNSPLHF
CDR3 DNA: TGTGCCAGCTCGATCAGCTCCTATAATTCACCCCTCCACTTT

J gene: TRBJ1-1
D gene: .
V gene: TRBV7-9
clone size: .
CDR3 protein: CASSPPLGGTEAFF
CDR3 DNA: TGTGCCAGCAGCCCCCCCCTGGGGGGCACTGAAGCTTTCTTT

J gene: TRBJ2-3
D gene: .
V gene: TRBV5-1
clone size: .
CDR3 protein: CASSFGGNALGDAQYF
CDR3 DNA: TGCGCCAGCAGCTTTGGGGGCAACGCCCTAGGTGATGCGCAGTATTTT

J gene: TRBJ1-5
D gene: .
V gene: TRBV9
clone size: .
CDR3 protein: CASSVGGHGNQPQHF
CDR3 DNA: TGTGCCAGCAGCGTAGGAGGGCATGGCAATCAGCCCCAGCATTTT

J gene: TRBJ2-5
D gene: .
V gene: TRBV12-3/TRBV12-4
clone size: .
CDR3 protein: CASRPGDQETQYF
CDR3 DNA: TGTGCCAGCCGTCCGGGGGACCAAGAGACCCAGTACTTC

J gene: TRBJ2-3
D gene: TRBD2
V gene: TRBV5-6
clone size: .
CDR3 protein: CASSLATSGSADTQYF
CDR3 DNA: TGTGCCAGCAGCTTGGCAACTAGCGGGAGCGCAGATACGCAGTATTTT

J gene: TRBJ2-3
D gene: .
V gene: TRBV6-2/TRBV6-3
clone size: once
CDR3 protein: CASSYGTWADTQYF
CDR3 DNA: TGTGCCAGCAGTTATGGGACTTGGGCTGATACGCAGTATTTT

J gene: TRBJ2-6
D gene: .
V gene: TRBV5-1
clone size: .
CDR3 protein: CASSKTVSLGANVLTF
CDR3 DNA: TGCGCCAGCAGCAAGACAGTCTCCCTGGGGGCCAACGTCCTGACTTTC

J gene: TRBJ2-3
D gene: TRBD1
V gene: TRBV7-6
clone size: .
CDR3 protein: CASSLPITPTGAHTDTQYF
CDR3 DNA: TGTGCCAGCAGCTTACCTATCACCCCGACAGGGGCCCACACAGATACGCAGTATTTT

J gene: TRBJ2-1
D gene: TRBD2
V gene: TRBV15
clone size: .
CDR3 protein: CATSGRSGSGNEQFF
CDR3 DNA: TGTGCCACCAGCGGACGAAGCGGGAGTGGCAATGAGCAGTTCTTC

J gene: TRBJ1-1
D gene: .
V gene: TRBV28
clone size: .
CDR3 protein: CAIHQGRVNTEAFF
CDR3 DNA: TGTGCCATACACCAGGGGCGGGTCAACACTGAAGCTTTCTTT

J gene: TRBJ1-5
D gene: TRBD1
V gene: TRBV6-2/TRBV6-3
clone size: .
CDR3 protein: CASSQLRGLQPQHF
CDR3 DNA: TGTGCCAGCAGTCAGCTCAGGGGGCTGCAGCCCCAGCATTTT

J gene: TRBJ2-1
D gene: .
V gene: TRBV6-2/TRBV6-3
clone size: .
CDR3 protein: CASRYGLSYNEQFF
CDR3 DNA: TGTGCCAGCAGATACGGACTTTCCTACAATGAGCAGTTCTTC

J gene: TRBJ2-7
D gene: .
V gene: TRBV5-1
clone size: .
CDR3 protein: CASSLAWSIDEQYF
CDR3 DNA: TGCGCCAGCAGCTTGGCCTGGTCTATCGACGAGCAGTACTTC